Given below is one T cell receptor beta chain in context. This sample includes further DNA sequences coding for the same CDR3. This sample stems from a study of cytomegalovirus exposure and HLA in healthy donors. The PCR contained 60 Vbeta and 13 Jbeta primers. Sequenced by immunoSEQ multiplex PCR; TCRdb stores in-frame clones only, minus some. The sample comprises around 200,000 clones, about 75% of which are singletons, and 1.5% to 2% rests with the top ten. This sequence was found in a male donor in good health and CMV-seronegative. The sample taken for sequencing was PBMCs.

CDR3 amino acids: CASNQGGTTEAFF. The CDR3 DNA is TGTGCCAGTAACCAGGGGGGCACCACTGAAGCTTTCTTT. The chain employs TRBV13 and TRBJ1-1; 7 bases are shared with TRBD1. The germline V gene encodes CDR1 PRHDT and CDR2 FYEKMQ (reference sequence). The CDR3 runs 13 residues. The V gene end was trimmed by 9 bases and the J gene end by 4 bases; junction bases not matched to a gene: 8.